This TCR beta chain appears in the sequencing data of a study of CD8 T cells in ankylosing spondylitis. General study points: As reported, disease-linked clones showed significant enrichment in matched ankylosing spondylitis synovial fluid. In peripheral blood, disease-linked CD8+ clones occurred at relatively low frequencies. What appeared characteristic of ankylosing spondylitis blood was a TCR beta motif of several highly homologous variants.

TCRdb reanalysed the 5' RACE reads using MiXCR and keeps one entry per CDR3 protein. Here the sample spans about 130,000 distinct CDR3 sequences, around 9.7% being singletons. This clonotype was found many times. Its antigen is currently unknown. The sequencing input was blood, either unsorted or a sorted T cell fraction (not recorded which). The source is a male donor with ankylosing spondylitis or in good health (not recorded which).

This CDR3 reads CATSDPRLEQFF. CDR3 DNA sequence: TGTGCCACCAGTGATCCTAGACTTGAGCAGTTCTTC. The rearrangement uses TRBV24-1 and TRBJ2-1; no clear D gene. Looked up from germline, CDR1 is KGHDR and CDR2 is SFDVKD. V was pared by 3 bases and J by 9 bases, with 8 bases between. The CDR3 runs to 12 residues.